This paragraph covers one TCR beta chain sequence. Its antigen is unknown. PCR employed 60 Vbeta and 13 Jbeta primers. Measured with immunoSEQ multiplex PCR; TCRdb has only the in-frame clones, and not every one. The top ten clones hold just under 3% of a sample with 150,000 to 200,000 clones, 55% to 65% of them seen once. These data originate in a study of cytomegalovirus exposure and HLA in healthy donors. Study-wide context: The study's early data release held approximately 91 million unique TCRs from HLA-typed donors. Study-wide results and caveats: Many donors shared some public TCRs, even though most TCR sequences were rare. It emerged from a later analysis that several of the most significant clusters appeared to be linked to common viral pathogens. According to a later analysis, most TCR beta chains associated with CMV appeared HLA-restricted.

The CDR3 covers 13 residues. V lost 0 bases, J lost 7 bases, and 4 bases stayed unmatched. The germline CDR1 and CDR2 sequences are GTSNPN and SVGIG (reference sequence). The rearrangement links TRBV30 to TRBJ2-5, with 8 bases fitting TRBD2. The source of this sequence is a man aged 35 to 55 in good health and CMV-seronegative. The specimen sequenced was PBMCs. In DNA form, the CDR3 reads TGTGCCTGGAGTGTAGGACTAGCTGGGACCCAGTACTTC. This gives the protein CAWSVGLAGTQYF.